This T cell receptor beta chain was identified in a study of T-cell memory formation after mild COVID-19. General observations from the study: CD4+ bias marked clones expanding day 15 to 37, unlike balanced contracting clones.

TCRdb reprocessed the 5' RACE reads with MiXCR, giving one entry per CDR3 protein. The table shows about 350,000 distinct CDR3 sequences, with 12% to 15% occurring only once. For this clonotype: Its antigen is currently unknown.

Germline-derived CDR1 and CDR2 are SGHNT and YYREEE (reference sequence). This CDR3 is 15 amino acids long. J lost 2 bases, V lost 4 bases, and 9 bases had no gene match. The receptor was derived from a man aged 18 to 35 who had mild COVID-19 (a few samples of this study predate the infection). Cell type and time point are not known. Sequences were obtained from PBMCs or a T cell subset sorted from them (not recorded which). This chain connects TRBV5-4 to TRBJ2-7, with TRBD2 matching 7 bases. CDR3 region: CASSPEAGRPYEQYF. The CDR3 DNA reads as TGTGCCAGCAGCCCTGAAGCGGGGCGTCCCTACGAGCAGTACTTC.